Detailed here is one TCR beta chain. The record originates from a study of monozygotic twins with inflammatory bowel disease. From whole blood, total RNA was isolated without any sorting of T cells. Reprocessing the 5' RACE reads, TCRdb reports a single entry for every CDR3 protein and omits DNA. Recorded for this sample: about 330,000 distinct CDR3 sequences. Sequencing was done on a sample of blood. This TCR derives from a human donor with ulcerative colitis or Crohn's disease, or a healthy co-twin of an affected twin (not recorded which).

The CDR3 is CASSEFLGQNQPQHF. This chain uses TRBV10-2 with TRBJ1-5; TCRdb indicates TRBD1, and absent DNA this call remains unverified. The CDR3 is made up of 15 amino acids. Germline loops: CDR1 WSHSY, CDR2 SAAADI.